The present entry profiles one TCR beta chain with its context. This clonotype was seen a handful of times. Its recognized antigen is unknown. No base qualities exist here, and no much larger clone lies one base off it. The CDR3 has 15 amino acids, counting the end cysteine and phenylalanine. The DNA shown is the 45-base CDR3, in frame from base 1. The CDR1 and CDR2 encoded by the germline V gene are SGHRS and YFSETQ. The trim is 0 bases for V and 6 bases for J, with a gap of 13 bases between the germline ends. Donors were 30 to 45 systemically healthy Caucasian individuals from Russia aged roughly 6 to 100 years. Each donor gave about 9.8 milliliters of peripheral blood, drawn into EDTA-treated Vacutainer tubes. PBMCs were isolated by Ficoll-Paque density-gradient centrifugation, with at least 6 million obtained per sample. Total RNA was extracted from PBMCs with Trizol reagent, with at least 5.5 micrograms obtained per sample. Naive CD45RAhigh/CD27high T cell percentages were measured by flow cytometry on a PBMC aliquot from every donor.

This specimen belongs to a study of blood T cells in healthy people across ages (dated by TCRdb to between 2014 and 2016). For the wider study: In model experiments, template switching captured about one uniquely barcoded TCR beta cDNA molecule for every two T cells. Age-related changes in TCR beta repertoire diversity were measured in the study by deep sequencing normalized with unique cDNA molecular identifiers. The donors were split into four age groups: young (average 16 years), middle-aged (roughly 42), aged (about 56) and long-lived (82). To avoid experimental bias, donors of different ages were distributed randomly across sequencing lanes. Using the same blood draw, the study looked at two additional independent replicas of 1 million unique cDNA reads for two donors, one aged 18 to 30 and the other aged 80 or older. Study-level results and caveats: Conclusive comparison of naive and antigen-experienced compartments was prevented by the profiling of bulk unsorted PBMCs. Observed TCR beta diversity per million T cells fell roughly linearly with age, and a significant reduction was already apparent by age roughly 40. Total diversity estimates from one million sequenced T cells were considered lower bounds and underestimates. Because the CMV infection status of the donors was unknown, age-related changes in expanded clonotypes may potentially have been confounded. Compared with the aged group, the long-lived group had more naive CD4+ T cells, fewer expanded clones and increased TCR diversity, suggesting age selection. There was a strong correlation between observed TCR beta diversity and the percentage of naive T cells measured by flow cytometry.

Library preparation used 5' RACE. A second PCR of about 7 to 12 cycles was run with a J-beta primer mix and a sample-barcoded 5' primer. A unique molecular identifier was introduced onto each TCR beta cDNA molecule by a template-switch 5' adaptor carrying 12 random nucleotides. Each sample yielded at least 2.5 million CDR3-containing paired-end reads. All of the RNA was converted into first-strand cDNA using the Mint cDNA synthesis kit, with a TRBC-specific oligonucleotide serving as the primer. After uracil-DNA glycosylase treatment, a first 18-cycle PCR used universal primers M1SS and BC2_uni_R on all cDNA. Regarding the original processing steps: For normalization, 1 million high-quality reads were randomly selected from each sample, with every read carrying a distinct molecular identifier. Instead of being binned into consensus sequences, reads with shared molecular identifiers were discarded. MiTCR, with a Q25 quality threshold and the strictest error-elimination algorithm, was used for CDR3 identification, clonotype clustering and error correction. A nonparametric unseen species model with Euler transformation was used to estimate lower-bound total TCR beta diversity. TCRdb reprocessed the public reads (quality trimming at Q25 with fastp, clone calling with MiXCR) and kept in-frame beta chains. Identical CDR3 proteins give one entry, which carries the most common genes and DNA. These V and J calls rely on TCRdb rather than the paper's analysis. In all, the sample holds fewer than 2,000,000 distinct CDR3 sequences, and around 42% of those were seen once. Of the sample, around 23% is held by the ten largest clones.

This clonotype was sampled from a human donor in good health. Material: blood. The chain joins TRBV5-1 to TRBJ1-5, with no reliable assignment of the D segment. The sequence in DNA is TGCGCCAGCAGCTTGGGGTCAGGACTCCGTCAGCCCCAGCATTTT. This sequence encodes CASSLGSGLRQPQHF.